The clone carrying this TCR beta chain was seen repeatedly, ten times or more. Its cognate antigen is unknown. The repertoire came from unfractionated whole blood and reflected all unsorted peripheral T cells. The RNA source was an approximately 2.6 ml peripheral blood draw. Germline values: CDR1 MGHDK, CDR2 SYGVNS. The CDR3 sequence is 15 residues long. After removal of 6 bases from V and 3 bases from J, the junction contained 7 bases not matched to a gene. The entry originates in a study of HIV-infected patients and healthy controls. Study-wide points: Compared with controls, mean Gini indices were significantly raised in HIV-infected repertoires, possibly indicating oligoclonality. HIV+ repertoires were severely depleted of MAIT alpha-chain CDR3s, unlike healthy controls.

cDNA was made from approximately 500 ng RNA using alpha and beta constant primers. Each of the alpha and beta chains got its own library through chain-specific third strand synthesis with indices. After a brief PCR adding P5, P7 and a second index, roughly 23 amplification cycles followed. MiXCR, applied by TCRdb to the 5' RACE reads, yields one record per CDR3 protein. The sample lists 7,000 to 9,000 distinct CDR3 sequences, 9.3% seen once, with about 18% in the top ten. Sequences were derived from blood, sampled before antiretroviral therapy. The gene calls are TRBV25-1 and TRBJ2-7; TRBD2 matches 11 bases. The sequence was obtained from an adult with HIV infection. CDR3 amino acids: CASSDLTSGGYEQYF. CDR3 nucleotides: TGTGCCAGCAGCGATCTTACTAGCGGGGGCTACGAGCAGTACTTC.